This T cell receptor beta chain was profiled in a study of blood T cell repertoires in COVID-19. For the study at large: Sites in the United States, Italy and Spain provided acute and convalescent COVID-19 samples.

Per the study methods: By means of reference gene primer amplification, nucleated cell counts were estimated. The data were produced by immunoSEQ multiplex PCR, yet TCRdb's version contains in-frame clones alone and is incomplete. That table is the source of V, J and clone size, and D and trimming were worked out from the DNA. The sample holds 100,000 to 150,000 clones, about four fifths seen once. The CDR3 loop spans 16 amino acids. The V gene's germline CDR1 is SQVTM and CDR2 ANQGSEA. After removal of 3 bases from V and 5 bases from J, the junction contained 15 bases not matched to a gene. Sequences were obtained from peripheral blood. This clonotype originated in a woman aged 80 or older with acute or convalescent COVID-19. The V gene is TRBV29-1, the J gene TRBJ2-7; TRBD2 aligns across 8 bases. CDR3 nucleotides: TGCAGCGTTGAGGCCCTTAGCGGGGCAAAAGGAAACGAGCAGTACTTC. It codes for CSVEALSGAKGNEQYF.